The text below deals with one T cell receptor (beta chain). Its specificity is unknown. CDR1 is LNHDA, CDR2 SQIVND, per germline (reference sequence). The CDR3 consists of 14 residues. Trimming removed 6 bases from V and 7 bases from J, with 13 bases in between. Clones were sequenced by immunoSEQ multiplex PCR, and TCRdb holds only the in-frame ones, with some missing. Seen here are about 1,900,000 clones, about 95% observed once, and the top ten hold more than 0.95%. The sample belongs to a study of shared clonotypes between healthy human individuals. Study conclusions and caveats: Approximately 5% was the fraction of naive CD4 clonotypes found shared across several donors. Blood was the only sampled material, and tissue repertoires likely differ.

CD45RO-negative, CCR7-selected cells formed the naive CD8 fraction, which excluded terminally differentiated effector memory CD45RA+ cells. The source of this sequence is a man between 18 and 29 years old in good health. V and J are TRBV19 and TRBJ1-6; D is uncertain. Sequenced sample: naive CD8+ T cells sorted from blood. DNA of the CDR3: TGTGCCAGTAGCCCCCCAGGAGGCAATTCACCCCTCCACTTT. Translation gives CASSPPGGNSPLHF.